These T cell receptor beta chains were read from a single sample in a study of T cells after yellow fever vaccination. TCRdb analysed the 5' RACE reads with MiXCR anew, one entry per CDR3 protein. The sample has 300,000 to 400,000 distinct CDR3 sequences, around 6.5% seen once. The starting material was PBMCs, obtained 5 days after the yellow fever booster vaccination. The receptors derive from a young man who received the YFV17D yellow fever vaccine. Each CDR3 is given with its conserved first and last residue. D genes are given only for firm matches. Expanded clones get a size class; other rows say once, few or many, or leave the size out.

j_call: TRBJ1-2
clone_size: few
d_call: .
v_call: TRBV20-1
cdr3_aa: CSARERLNYGYTF
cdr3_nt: TGCAGTGCTAGAGAACGACTTAACTATGGCTACACCTTC

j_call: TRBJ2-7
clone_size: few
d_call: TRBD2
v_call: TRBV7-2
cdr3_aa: CASSLEGGLAYEQYF
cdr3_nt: TGTGCCAGCAGCTTAGAGGGAGGGTTAGCCTACGAGCAGTACTTC

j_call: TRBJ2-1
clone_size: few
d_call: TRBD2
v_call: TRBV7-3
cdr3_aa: CASSLPKAGGGEQFF
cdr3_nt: TGTGCCAGCAGCTTACCCAAAGCGGGAGGGGGGGAGCAGTTCTTC

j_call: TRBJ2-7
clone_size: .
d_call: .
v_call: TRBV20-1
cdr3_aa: CSAAPGTGENEQYF
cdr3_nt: TGCAGTGCAGCACCCGGGACGGGTGAGAACGAGCAGTACTTC

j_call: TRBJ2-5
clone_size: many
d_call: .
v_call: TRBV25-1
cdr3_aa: CASSEWASRVQETQYF
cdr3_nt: TGTGCCAGCAGTGAATGGGCTTCGAGGGTCCAAGAGACCCAGTACTTC

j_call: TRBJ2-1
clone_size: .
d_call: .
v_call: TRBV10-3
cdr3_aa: CAIRSVGSSYNEQFF
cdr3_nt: TGTGCCATCCGGTCTGTCGGGAGCTCCTACAATGAGCAGTTCTTC

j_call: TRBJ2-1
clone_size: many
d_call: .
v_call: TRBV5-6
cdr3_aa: CASSVGSIREQFF
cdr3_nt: TGTGCCAGCAGCGTGGGGTCCATACGTGAGCAGTTCTTC

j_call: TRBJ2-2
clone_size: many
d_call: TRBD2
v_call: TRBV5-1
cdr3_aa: CASSPELAGNTGELFF
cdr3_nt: TGCGCCAGCAGTCCTGAACTAGCGGGTAACACCGGGGAGCTGTTTTTT

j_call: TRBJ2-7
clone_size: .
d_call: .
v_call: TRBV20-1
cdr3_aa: CSARPTLARTYEQYF
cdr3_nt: TGCAGTGCTAGACCCACGCTAGCTCGAACCTATGAGCAGTACTTC

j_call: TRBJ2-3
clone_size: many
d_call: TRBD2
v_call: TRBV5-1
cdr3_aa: CASSPAPLASGADTQYF
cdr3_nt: TGCGCCAGCAGCCCGGCCCCACTAGCGTCGGGGGCAGATACGCAGTATTTT

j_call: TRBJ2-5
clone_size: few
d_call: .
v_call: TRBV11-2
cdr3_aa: CASSLGEPGAIETQYF
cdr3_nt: TGTGCCAGCAGCTTAGGGGAGCCGGGGGCAATCGAGACCCAGTACTTC

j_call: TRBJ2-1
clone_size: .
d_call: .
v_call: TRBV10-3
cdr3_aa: CAISGSGKADNEQFF
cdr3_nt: TGTGCCATCAGTGGTTCCGGGAAGGCCGACAATGAGCAGTTCTTC

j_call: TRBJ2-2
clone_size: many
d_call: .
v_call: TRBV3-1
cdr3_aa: CASSRGRNTGELFF
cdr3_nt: TGTGCCAGCAGCCGGGGACGGAACACCGGGGAGCTGTTTTTT

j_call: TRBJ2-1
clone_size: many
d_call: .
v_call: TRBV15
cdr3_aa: CATRTPDFPYNEQFF
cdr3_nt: TGTGCCACCAGGACCCCCGACTTCCCCTACAATGAGCAGTTCTTC

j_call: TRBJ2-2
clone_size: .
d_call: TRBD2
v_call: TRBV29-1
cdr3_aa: CSVGEGLAGGPRDTGELFF
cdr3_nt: TGCAGCGTTGGGGAAGGACTAGCGGGAGGGCCGAGAGACACCGGGGAGCTGTTTTTT

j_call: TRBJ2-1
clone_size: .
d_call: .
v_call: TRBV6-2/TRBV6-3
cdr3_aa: CASSTPGERQFF
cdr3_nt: TGTGCCAGCAGTACTCCAGGGGAGAGGCAGTTCTTC

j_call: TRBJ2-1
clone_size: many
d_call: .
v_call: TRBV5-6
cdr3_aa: CASRRVSEYDEQFF
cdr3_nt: TGTGCCAGCCGGAGGGTTTCGGAGTATGATGAGCAGTTCTTC

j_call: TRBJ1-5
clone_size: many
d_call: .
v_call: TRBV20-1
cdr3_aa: CSATRGLNQPQHF
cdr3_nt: TGCAGTGCCACCCGGGGGCTCAATCAGCCCCAGCATTTT

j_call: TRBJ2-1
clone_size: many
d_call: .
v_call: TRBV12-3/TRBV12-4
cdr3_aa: CASSLGGGNYNEQFF
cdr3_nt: TGTGCCAGCAGTTTGGGGGGTGGGAATTACAATGAGCAGTTCTTC

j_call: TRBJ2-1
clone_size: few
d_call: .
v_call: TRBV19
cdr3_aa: CASTRADTKGDEQFF
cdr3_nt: TGTGCCAGTACTCGAGCGGATACCAAGGGGGATGAGCAGTTCTTC

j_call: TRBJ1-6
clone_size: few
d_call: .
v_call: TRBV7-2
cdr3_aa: CASSLFGAGSPLHF
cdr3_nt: TGTGCCAGCAGCTTATTCGGGGCTGGTTCACCCCTCCACTTT

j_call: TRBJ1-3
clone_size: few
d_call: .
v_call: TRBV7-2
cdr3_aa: CASSLAFPGVTGNTIYF
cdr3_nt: TGTGCCAGCAGCTTAGCTTTCCCGGGCGTGACTGGAAACACCATATATTTT

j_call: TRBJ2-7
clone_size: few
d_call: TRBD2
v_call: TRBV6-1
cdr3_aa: CASRVEPGLAGGPSYEQYF
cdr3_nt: TGTGCCAGCAGGGTTGAACCGGGACTAGCGGGAGGCCCCTCCTACGAGCAGTACTTC

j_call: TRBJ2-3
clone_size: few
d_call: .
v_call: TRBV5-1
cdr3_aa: CASSLVGAGADTQYF
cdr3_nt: TGCGCCAGCAGCTTGGTGGGGGCTGGGGCAGATACGCAGTATTTT

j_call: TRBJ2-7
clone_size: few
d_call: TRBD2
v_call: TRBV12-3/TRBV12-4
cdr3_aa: CASSLGMGLQLYEQYF
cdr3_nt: TGTGCCAGCAGTTTGGGTATGGGACTACAACTCTACGAGCAGTACTTC

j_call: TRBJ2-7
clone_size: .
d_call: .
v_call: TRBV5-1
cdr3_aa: CASSPQGGRFNNEQYF
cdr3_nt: TGCGCCAGCAGCCCGCAGGGGGGCAGGTTTAATAACGAGCAGTACTTC

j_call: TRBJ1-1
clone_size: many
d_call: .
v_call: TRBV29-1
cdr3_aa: CSALTGITEAFF
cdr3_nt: TGCAGCGCCCTAACGGGGATCACTGAAGCTTTCTTT

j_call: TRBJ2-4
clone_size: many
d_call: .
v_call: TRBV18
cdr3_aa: CASSPGLAKNIQYF
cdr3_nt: TGTGCCAGCTCCCCGGGGTTAGCCAAAAACATTCAGTACTTC

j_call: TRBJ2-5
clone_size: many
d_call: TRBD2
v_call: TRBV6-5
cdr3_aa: CASSYSGRPRGETQYF
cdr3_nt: TGTGCCAGCAGCTATAGCGGGCGCCCCCGGGGGGAGACCCAGTACTTC

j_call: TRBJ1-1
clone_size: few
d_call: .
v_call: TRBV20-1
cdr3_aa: CSARRRGYTEAFF
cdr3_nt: TGCAGTGCTCGAAGAAGGGGATACACTGAAGCTTTCTTT

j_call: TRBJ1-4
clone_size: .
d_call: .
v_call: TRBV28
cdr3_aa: CASSSQDATNEKLFF
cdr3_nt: TGTGCCAGCAGTTCCCAAGATGCAACTAATGAAAAACTGTTTTTT

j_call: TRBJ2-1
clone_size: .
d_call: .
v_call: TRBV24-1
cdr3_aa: CATSDDGSTYNEQFF
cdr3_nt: TGTGCCACCAGTGATGACGGGAGTACCTACAATGAGCAGTTCTTC

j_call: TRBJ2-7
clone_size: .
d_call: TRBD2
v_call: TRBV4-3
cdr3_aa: CASSQGLAGTQSSYEQYF
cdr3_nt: TGCGCCAGCAGCCAGGGACTAGCGGGTACTCAAAGCTCCTACGAGCAGTACTTC

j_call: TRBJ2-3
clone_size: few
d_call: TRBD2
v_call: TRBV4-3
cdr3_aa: CASSPWLAGGTDTQYF
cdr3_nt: TGCGCCAGCAGCCCATGGCTAGCGGGAGGCACAGATACGCAGTATTTT

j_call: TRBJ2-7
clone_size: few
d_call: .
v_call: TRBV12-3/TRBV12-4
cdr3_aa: CASRLTGESYEQYF
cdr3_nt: TGTGCCAGCAGACTCACGGGAGAGTCCTACGAGCAGTACTTC

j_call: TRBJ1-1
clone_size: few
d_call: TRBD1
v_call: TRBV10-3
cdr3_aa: CAISESPETGLGAFF
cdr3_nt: TGTGCCATCAGTGAGTCGCCGGAGACAGGGTTGGGAGCTTTCTTT

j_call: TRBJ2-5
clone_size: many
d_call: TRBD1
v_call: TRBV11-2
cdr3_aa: CASSYGQGQETQYF
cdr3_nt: TGTGCCAGCAGCTACGGACAGGGCCAAGAGACCCAGTACTTC

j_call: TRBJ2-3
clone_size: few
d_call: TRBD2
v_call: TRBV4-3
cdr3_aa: CASSQALTGLAGGSSGTQYF
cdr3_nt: TGCGCCAGCAGCCAAGCCCTTACCGGTCTAGCGGGAGGATCTTCAGGTACGCAGTATTTT

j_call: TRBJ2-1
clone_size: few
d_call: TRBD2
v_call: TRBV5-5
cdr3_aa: CASSSSGRGVNEQFF
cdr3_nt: TGTGCCAGCAGCTCGAGCGGGCGGGGGGTGAATGAGCAGTTCTTC

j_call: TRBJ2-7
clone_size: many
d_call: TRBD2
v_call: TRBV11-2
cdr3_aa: CASGRAVGEQYF
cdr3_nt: TGTGCGAGCGGGAGGGCCGTGGGCGAGCAGTACTTC

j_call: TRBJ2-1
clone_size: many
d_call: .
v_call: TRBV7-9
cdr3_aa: CASSGRPGNEQFF
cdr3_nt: TGTGCCAGCAGCGGGCGACCCGGCAATGAGCAGTTCTTC

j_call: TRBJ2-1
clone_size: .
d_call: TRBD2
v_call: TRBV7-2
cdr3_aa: CASSLWASGNYNEQFF
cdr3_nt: TGTGCCAGCAGCTTATGGGCTAGCGGAAACTACAATGAGCAGTTCTTC

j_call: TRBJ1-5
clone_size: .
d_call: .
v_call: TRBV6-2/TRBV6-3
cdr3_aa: CASSTNTRQPQHF
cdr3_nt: TGTGCCAGCAGTACAAACACGCGACAGCCCCAGCATTTT

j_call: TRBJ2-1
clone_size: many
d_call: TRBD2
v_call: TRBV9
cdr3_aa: CASSVEAGLAGPGGGEQFF
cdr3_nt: TGTGCCAGCAGCGTGGAAGCCGGACTAGCGGGACCTGGCGGTGGTGAGCAGTTCTTC

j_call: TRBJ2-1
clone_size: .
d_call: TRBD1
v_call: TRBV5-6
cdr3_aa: CASSLTGVQEQFF
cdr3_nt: TGTGCCAGCAGCTTGACAGGGGTACAAGAGCAGTTCTTC

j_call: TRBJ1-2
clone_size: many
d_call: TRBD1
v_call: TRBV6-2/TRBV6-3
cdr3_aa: CASTPRTGNYGYTF
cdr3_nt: TGTGCCAGCACCCCGAGGACAGGCAACTATGGCTACACCTTC

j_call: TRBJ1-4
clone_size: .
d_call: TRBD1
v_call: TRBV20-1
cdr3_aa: CSARGGQGAELFF
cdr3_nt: TGCAGTGCTAGAGGAGGGCAGGGGGCAGAACTGTTTTTT

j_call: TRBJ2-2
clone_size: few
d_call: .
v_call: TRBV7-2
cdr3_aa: CASSLRAGNTGELFF
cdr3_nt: TGTGCCAGCAGCTTACGAGCGGGTAACACCGGGGAGCTGTTTTTT

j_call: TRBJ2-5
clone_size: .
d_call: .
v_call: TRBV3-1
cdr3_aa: CASSQKQGIQETQYF
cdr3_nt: TGTGCCAGCAGCCAAAAGCAGGGGATCCAAGAGACCCAGTACTTC

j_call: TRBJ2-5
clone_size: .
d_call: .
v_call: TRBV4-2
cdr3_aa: CASSQDGMLETQYF
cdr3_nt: TGTGCCAGCAGCCAAGACGGAATGCTGGAGACCCAGTACTTC

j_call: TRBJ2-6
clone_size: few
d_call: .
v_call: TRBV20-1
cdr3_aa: CSARLPYSGQAPSGANVLTF
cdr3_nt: TGCAGTGCTAGGCTCCCTTACTCGGGACAAGCTCCCTCTGGGGCCAACGTCCTGACTTTC

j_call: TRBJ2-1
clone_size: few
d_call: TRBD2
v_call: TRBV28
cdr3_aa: CASSQMRLAGDYNEQFF
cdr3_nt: TGTGCCAGCAGTCAAATGCGGCTAGCGGGAGACTACAATGAGCAGTTCTTC

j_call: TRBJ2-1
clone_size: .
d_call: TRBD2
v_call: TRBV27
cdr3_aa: CASSLWGGGNNEQFF
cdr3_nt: TGTGCCAGCAGTTTATGGGGGGGGGGGAACAATGAGCAGTTCTTC

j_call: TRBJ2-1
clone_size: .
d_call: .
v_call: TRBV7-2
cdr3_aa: CASSQLWTEQFF
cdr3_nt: TGTGCCAGCAGCCAATTGTGGACTGAGCAGTTCTTC

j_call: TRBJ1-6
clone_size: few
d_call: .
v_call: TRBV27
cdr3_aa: CASSLSSSYNSPLHF
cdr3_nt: TGTGCCAGCAGTTTGTCGAGCTCCTATAATTCACCCCTCCACTTT

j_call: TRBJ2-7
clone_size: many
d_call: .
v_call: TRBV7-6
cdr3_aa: CASSSVGVASEQYF
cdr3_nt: TGTGCCAGCAGCTCGGTTGGGGTGGCCTCCGAGCAGTACTTC

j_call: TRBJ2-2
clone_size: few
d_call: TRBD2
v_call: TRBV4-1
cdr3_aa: CASSQDAGGSTGELFF
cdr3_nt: TGCGCCAGCAGCCAAGATGCGGGAGGGTCCACCGGGGAGCTGTTTTTT